This section outlines one TCR beta chain sequence together with its context. Its antigen has not been determined. One base away there is no much larger clone; base qualities are not given. The library came from the immunoSEQ multiplex PCR assay. Per the authors' processing: A statistical classification framework was built for diagnosing cytomegalovirus status from the catalog of TCR beta chain sequences. TCRdb provides this immuneACCESS table in a form limited to in-frame rearrangements. Some clones are lacking; in checked studies, under half of them reflect an unresolved V gene, and why the rest are absent is not known. V and J calls and clone size are given by that table; D and trimming were obtained from the DNA. Across this sample there are roughly 150,000 clones, with around nine tenths seen only once. The top ten clones comprise roughly 4.2% of the sample. These data belong to a study of cytomegalovirus exposure and HLA in healthy donors (dated by TCRdb to 2016 to 2017). Study-wide context: The 670 or so repertoires of the first cohort and the 110 or so validation repertoires were produced on the same platform, according to a later analysis. The study aimed to test whether signatures of past pathogen exposure could be identified by cataloging public T cell receptors. Along with the approximately 700-subject first cohort, a separate validation cohort of 120 different subjects was used. To predict cytomegalovirus infection status, the study brought together high-throughput TCR immunosequencing, statistical association of individual TCRs with disease status, and machine learning.

Separate from the approximately 670-subject first cohort, the validation cohort of 120 subjects was the group to which the donors belonged. From the cysteine through the phenylalanine, the CDR3 covers 15 amino acids. Solely the CDR3 DNA is kept, with 45 bases framed from the first base. The germline V gene gives CDR1 as SGHRS and CDR2 as YFSETQ. V lost 2 bases and J lost 1 base, and the count of bases not matched to a germline gene is 2. Beyond this particular receptor, the publication reports: Most TCR sequences were observed very rarely across donors, whereas some public TCRs were present in many individuals. All 130 or so repertoires were used to score co-occurrence in the validation cohort in a later analysis, because that analysis had no HLA typing for the cohort. In a later analysis, TCRs clustered in the first cohort were found to also tend to co-occur in the roughly 120 validation repertoires, with 94% of cluster scores above 0. The authors suggested that the approach could potentially be extended to other disease states and immunological phenotypes. In vitro tests confirmed that a few of the cytomegalovirus-associated TCR beta chains recognize cytomegalovirus antigens. The study listed 150 to 200 TCR beta chains as associated with cytomegalovirus. In both the original and validation cohorts, the classifier was reported to diagnose cytomegalovirus status with high specificity and sensitivity.

The sample comprised PBMCs. This chain joins TRBV5-1 to TRBJ2-3; TRBD1 fits 9 bases in the junction. The receptor was isolated from a man aged 18 to 30 in good health and CMV-seropositive. The nucleotide sequence is TGCGCCAGCAGCTTACGGACAGGGGGCACAGATACGCAGTATTTT. Translated, it reads CASSLRTGGTDTQYF. Where the CDR3 stops, the reference TRBV5-1 and TRBJ2-3 genes take over; the full variable domain is KAGVTQTPRYLIKTRGQQVTLSCSPISGHRSVSWYQQTPGQGLQFLFEYFSETQRNKGNFPGRFSGRQFSNSRSEMNVSTLELGDSALYLCASSLRTGGTDTQYFGPGTRLTVL.